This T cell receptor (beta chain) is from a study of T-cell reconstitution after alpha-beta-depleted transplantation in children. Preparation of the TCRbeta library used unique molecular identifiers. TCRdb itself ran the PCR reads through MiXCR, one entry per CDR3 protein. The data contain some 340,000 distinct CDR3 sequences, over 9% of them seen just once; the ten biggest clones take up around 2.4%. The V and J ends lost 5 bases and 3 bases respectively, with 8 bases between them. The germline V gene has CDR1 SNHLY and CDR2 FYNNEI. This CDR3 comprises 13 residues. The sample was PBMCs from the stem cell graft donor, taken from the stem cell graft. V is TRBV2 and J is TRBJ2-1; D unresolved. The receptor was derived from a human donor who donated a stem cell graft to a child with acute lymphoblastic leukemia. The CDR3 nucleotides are TGTGCCAGCAGTCCGGACGTCTACAATGAGCAGTTCTTC. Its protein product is CASSPDVYNEQFF.